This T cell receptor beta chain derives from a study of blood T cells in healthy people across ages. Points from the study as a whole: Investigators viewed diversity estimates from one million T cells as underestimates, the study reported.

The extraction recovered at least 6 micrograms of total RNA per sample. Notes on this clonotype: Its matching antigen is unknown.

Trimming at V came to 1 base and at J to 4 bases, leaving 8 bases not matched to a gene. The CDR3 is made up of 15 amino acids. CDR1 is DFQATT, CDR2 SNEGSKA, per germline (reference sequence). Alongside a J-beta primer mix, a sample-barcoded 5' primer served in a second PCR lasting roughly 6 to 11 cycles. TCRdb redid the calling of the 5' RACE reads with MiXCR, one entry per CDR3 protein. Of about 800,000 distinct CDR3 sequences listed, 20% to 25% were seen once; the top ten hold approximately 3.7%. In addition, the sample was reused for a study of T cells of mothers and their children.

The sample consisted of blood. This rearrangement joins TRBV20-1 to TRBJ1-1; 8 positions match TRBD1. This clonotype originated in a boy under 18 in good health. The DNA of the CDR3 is TGCAGTGCTAGAGGTCACAGGGGGATCGGCACTGAAGCTTTCTTT. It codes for CSARGHRGIGTEAFF.